This T cell receptor (beta chain) comes out of a study of T cells in Graves' hyperthyroidism and ophthalmopathy. About the research overall: Peripheral blood specimens were obtained at initial diagnosis, prior to any treatment.

Germline V gene lookup returns CDR1 SGHNT and CDR2 YYREEE (reference sequence). V lost 1 base and J lost 5, with 9 bases in between. The CDR3 is made up of 13 amino acids. RNA transcripts were the template for amplifying TCR beta CDR3 regions. The primer set for the first-round RT-PCR of the TCR CDR3 was HTBI. TCRdb recomputed calls from the multiplex PCR reads with MiXCR, one row per CDR3 protein. The sample records approximately 260,000 distinct CDR3 sequences, approximately 16% being singletons. The sample comprised blood. This receptor was taken from a woman aged 45-65 years with Graves' hyperthyroidism that later progressed to Graves' ophthalmopathy. The chain recombines TRBV5-4 with TRBJ1-2, with a tentative D call TRBD1 (6 bases). The CDR3 region has the DNA TGTGCCAGCAGCTTGAACAGGGAATATGGCTACACCTTC. It yields the protein CASSLNREYGYTF.